This TCR beta chain is from a study of shared clonotypes between healthy human individuals. This CDR3 spans 15 amino acids. In germline, CDR1 is SEHNR, CDR2 FQNEAQ (reference sequence). Trimming cost V 0 bases and J 5 bases, with 14 bases left between them. The assay was immunoSEQ multiplex PCR, and TCRdb's table has in-frame clones only and misses some. The table has some 1 million clones, roughly 80% seen once. Sequencing was performed on memory CD4+ T cells sorted from blood. Indicated subset: CD45RA-negative fraction. The rearrangement uses TRBV7-9 and TRBJ2-7; D is perhaps TRBD1 (6 bases). This sequence was found in a young man in good health. CDR3 in amino acids: CASSLAQQGADEQYF. The CDR3 DNA reads as TGTGCCAGCAGCTTAGCACAACAGGGTGCGGACGAGCAGTACTTC. Full variable domain (rest looked up from reference TRBV7-9 and TRBJ2-7): DTGVSQNPRHKITKRGQNVTFRCDPISEHNRLYWYRQTLGQGPEFLTYFQNEAQLEKSRLLSDRFSAERPKGSFSTLEIQRTEQGDSAMYLCASSLAQQGADEQYFGPGTRLTVT.